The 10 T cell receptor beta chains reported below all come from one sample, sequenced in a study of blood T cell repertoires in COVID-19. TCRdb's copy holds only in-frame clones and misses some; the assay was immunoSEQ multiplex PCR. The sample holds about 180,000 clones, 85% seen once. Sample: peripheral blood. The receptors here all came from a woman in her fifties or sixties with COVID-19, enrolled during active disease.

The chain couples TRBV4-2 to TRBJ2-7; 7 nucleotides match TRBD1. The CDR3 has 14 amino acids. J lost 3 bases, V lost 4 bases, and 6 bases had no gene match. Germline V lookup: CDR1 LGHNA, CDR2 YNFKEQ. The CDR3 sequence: CASSLRDRDYEQYF. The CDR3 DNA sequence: TGTGCCAGCAGCCTCCGGGACAGAGACTACGAGCAGTACTTC.

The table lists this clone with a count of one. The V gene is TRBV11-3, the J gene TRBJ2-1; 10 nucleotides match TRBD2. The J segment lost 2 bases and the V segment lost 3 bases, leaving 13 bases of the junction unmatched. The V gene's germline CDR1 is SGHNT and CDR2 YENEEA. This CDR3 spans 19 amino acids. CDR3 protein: CASSLASGGAGPPYNEQFF. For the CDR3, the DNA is TGTGCCAGCAGCTTGGCCAGCGGGGGGGCCGGGCCCCCCTACAATGAGCAGTTCTTC. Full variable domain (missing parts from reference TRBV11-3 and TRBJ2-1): EAGVVQSPRYKIIEKKQPVAFWCNPISGHNTLYWYLQNLGQGPELLIRYENEEAVDDSQLPKDRFSAERLKGVDSTLKIQPAELGDSAVYLCASSLASGGAGPPYNEQFFGPGTRLTVL.

CDR3 nucleotide sequence: TGCGCCAGCAGCCAAGAGGTAGGAGGGTTGGAGACCCAGTACTTC. Protein product: CASSQEVGGLETQYF. The genes are TRBV4-1 and TRBJ2-5; weak D call: TRBD2 (6 bases). V lost 0 bases, J lost 5 bases, and 13 bases lay in between. CDR3 length: 15 residues. The germline gives CDR1 MGHRA, CDR2 YSYEKL.

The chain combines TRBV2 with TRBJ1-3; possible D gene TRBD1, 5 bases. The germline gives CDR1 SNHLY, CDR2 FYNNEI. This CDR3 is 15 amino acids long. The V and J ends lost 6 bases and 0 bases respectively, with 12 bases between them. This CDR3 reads CASRSGTGSGNTIYF. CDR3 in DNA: TGTGCCAGCAGGTCCGGGACTGGCTCTGGAAACACCATATATTTT.

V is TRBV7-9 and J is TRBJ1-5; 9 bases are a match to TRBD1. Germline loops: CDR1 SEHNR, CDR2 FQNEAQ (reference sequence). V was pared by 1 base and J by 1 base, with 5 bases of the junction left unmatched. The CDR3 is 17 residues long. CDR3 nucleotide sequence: TGTGCCAGCAGCTTAGGACAGACAGGGGGAAGCAATCAGCCCCAGCATTTT. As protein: CASSLGQTGGSNQPQHF. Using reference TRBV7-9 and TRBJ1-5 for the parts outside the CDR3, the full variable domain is DTGVSQNPRHKITKRGQNVTFRCDPISEHNRLYWYRQTLGQGPEFLTYFQNEAQLEKSRLLSDRFSAERPKGSFSTLEIQRTEQGDSAMYLCASSLGQTGGSNQPQHFGDGTRLSIL.

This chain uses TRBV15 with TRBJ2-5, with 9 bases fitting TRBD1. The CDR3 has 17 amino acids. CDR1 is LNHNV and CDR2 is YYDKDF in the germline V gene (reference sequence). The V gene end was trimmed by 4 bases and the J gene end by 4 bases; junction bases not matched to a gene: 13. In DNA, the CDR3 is TGTGCCACCAGCACGAGGAGGGTGGACAGGGGCGGAGAGACCCAGTACTTC. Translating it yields CATSTRRVDRGGETQYF. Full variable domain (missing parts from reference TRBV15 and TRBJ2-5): DAMVIQNPRYQVTQFGKPVTLSCSQTLNHNVMYWYQQKSSQAPKLLFHYYDKDFNNEADTPDNFQSRRPNTSFCFLDIRSPGLGDTAMYLCATSTRRVDRGGETQYFGPGTRLLVL.

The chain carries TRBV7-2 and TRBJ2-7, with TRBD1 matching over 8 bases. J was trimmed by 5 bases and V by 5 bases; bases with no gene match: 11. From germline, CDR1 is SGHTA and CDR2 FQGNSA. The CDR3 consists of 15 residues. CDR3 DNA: TGTGCCAGCAGCCCTGTCACAGGGGGGTCCCACGAGCAGTACTTC. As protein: CASSPVTGGSHEQYF.

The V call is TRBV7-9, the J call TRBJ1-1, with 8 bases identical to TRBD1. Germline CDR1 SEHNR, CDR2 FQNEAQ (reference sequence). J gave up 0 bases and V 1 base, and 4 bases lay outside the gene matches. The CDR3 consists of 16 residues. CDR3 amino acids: CASSLGQGALNTEAFF. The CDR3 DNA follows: TGTGCCAGCAGCTTAGGTCAGGGGGCCTTGAACACTGAAGCTTTCTTT. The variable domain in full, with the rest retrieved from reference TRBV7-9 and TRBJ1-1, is DTGVSQNPRHKITKRGQNVTFRCDPISEHNRLYWYRQTLGQGPEFLTYFQNEAQLEKSRLLSDRFSAERPKGSFSTLEIQRTEQGDSAMYLCASSLGQGALNTEAFFGQGTRLTVV.

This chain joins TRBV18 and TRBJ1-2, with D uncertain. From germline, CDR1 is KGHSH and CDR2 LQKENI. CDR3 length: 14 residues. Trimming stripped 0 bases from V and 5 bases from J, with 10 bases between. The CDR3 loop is CASSPPQTFYGYTF. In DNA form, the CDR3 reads TGTGCCAGCTCACCACCGCAGACATTTTATGGCTACACCTTC.

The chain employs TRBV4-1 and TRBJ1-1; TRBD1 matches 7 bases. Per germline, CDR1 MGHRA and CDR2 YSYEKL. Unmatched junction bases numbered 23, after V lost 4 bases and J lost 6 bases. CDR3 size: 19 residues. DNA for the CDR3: TGCGCCAGCAGCCCAAATCCGAACAGGGCACGGGCCCAGGGGGCTGAAGCTTTCTTT. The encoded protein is CASSPNPNRARAQGAEAFF.